This T cell receptor beta chain appears in the sequencing data of a study of T cell responses to AZD1222 COVID-19 vaccine. V lost 5 bases, J lost 1 base, and 5 bases stayed unmatched. This CDR3 has 15 amino acids. The germline V gene has CDR1 SGHVS and CDR2 FNYEAQ. The protocol was immunoSEQ multiplex PCR, while the TCRdb copy is restricted to in-frame clones and leaves out a portion. The sample includes about 100,000 clones, about 89% of them seen just once. V and J are TRBV7-6 and TRBJ1-2; 9 bases line up with TRBD1. Sequenced material: peripheral blood, taken on day 0 of AZD1222 vaccination. The TCR was taken from an adult in good health. The DNA of the CDR3 is TGTGCCAGCAGCAAACGACAGGGGGATAACTATGGCTACACCTTC. This sequence encodes CASSKRQGDNYGYTF.